A selection of T cell receptor beta chains follows, all from one sample in a study of vaccination and CD4 T cells after COVID-19. MiXCR, applied by TCRdb to the PCR reads, yields one record per CDR3 protein. The sample has 7,000 or so distinct CDR3 sequences; around 40% are singletons. Antigen specificity for these receptors is unknown. Sequencing used CD4+ T cells from blood, cultured in vitro. The source is a human donor in good health. The CDR3 runs from the conserved cysteine through the conserved F or W. D genes are given only for firm matches. Size values are once, few and many counts, or a class for expanded clones, and some rows have none.

J gene	D gene	V gene	clone size	CDR3 protein	CDR3 DNA
TRBJ2-1	NA	TRBV30	NA	CAWRLTGRAYNEQFF	TGTGCCTGGAGGTTAACAGGGCGGGCCTACAATGAGCAGTTCTTC
TRBJ1-2	NA	TRBV20-1	medium-sized	CSGRGDNNNYGYTF	TGCAGTGGTAGGGGGGATAATAATAACTATGGCTACACCTTC
TRBJ2-5	NA	TRBV24-1	NA	CATSDYRDTHRQETQYF	TGTGCCACCAGTGATTACCGGGACACACATAGACAAGAGACCCAGTACTTC
TRBJ1-2	TRBD1	TRBV29-1	NA	CSAQSAGGYNYGYTF	TGCAGCGCCCAGTCGGCAGGGGGATATAACTATGGCTACACCTTC
TRBJ2-2	NA	TRBV20-1	NA	CSAREPRNTGELFF	TGCAGTGCTAGAGAACCAAGGAACACCGGGGAGCTGTTTTTT
TRBJ1-1	NA	TRBV20-1	NA	CSASKGTDTEAFF	TGCAGTGCTAGTAAGGGTACGGACACTGAAGCTTTCTTT
TRBJ2-5	TRBD1	TRBV6-1	few	CASSPTTGGRGETQYF	TGTGCCAGCAGTCCCACCACAGGGGGTAGAGGGGAGACCCAGTACTTC
TRBJ2-5	TRBD1	TRBV29-1	NA	CSVAPGQGYGETQYF	TGCAGCGTTGCCCCCGGACAGGGCTACGGGGAGACCCAGTACTTC
TRBJ1-2	NA	TRBV4-2	NA	CASSLLGGYTF	TGTGCCAGCAGCCTCCTAGGAGGCTACACCTTC
TRBJ2-2	TRBD2	TRBV6-4	NA	CASSVAGGTGELFF	TGTGCCAGCAGTGTAGCGGGGGGCACCGGGGAGCTGTTTTTT
TRBJ2-1	NA	TRBV27	few	CASSPLGPPEQFF	TGTGCCAGCAGTCCCCTTGGTCCCCCTGAGCAGTTCTTC
TRBJ1-5	NA	TRBV5-6	NA	CASSLAFGGQPQHF	TGTGCCAGCAGCTTGGCATTTGGTGGCCAGCCCCAGCATTTT
TRBJ1-4	TRBD1	TRBV20-1	few	CSATDRGEKLFF	TGCAGTGCAACGGACAGGGGAGAAAAACTGTTTTTT
TRBJ1-1	NA	TRBV30	NA	CAWTRENTEAFF	TGTGCCTGGACAAGGGAGAACACTGAAGCTTTCTTT
TRBJ1-1	NA	TRBV20-1	few	CSALPGWNREAFF	TGCAGTGCCCTTCCGGGTTGGAATCGGGAAGCTTTCTTT
TRBJ1-1	NA	TRBV15	few	CATSARSQGTEAFF	TGTGCCACCAGCGCTAGGTCACAGGGCACTGAAGCTTTCTTT
TRBJ1-5	NA	TRBV19	NA	CASSIQGSNQPQHF	TGTGCCAGTAGTATTCAGGGTTCCAATCAGCCCCAGCATTTT
TRBJ1-1	NA	TRBV12-3/TRBV12-4	NA	CASSLDSYTEAFF	TGTGCCAGCAGTCTCGACTCCTACACTGAAGCTTTCTTT
TRBJ1-1	NA	TRBV15	few	CATSPSHLNTEAFF	TGTGCCACCAGCCCCAGTCACCTGAACACTGAAGCTTTCTTT
TRBJ2-2	NA	TRBV7-3	NA	CASSLGPMGTGELFF	TGTGCCAGCAGCTTAGGGCCCATGGGCACCGGGGAGCTGTTTTTT
TRBJ1-5	NA	TRBV2	NA	CASSSSPGSVQPQHF	TGTGCCAGCAGCTCCAGTCCCGGATCGGTCCAGCCCCAGCATTTT
TRBJ1-1	NA	TRBV19	few	CASSPPRYNTEAFF	TGTGCCAGTAGTCCCCCCCGATACAACACTGAAGCTTTCTTT
TRBJ2-5	NA	TRBV11-1	few	CASSFSDNRETQYF	TGTGCCAGCAGCTTCTCCGACAACCGAGAGACCCAGTACTTC
TRBJ2-1	NA	TRBV6-1	few	CASSLSGYSYNEQFF	TGTGCCAGCAGTCTTTCGGGTTACTCCTACAATGAGCAGTTCTTC
TRBJ1-1	TRBD1	TRBV5-4	few	CASSDRAGNPEAFF	TGTGCCAGCAGCGACAGGGCCGGTAATCCTGAAGCTTTCTTT
TRBJ2-3	TRBD2	TRBV7-2	NA	CASSGSGTSGYFATDTQYF	TGTGCCAGCAGCGGATCCGGGACTAGCGGGTACTTCGCCACAGATACGCAGTATTTT
TRBJ2-3	TRBD2	TRBV19	NA	CASNPERGFTDTQYF	TGTGCCAGTAACCCAGAGCGGGGCTTCACAGATACGCAGTATTTT
TRBJ2-5	TRBD2	TRBV2	few	CASRVTSGAQYF	TGTGCCAGCAGGGTGACTAGCGGGGCTCAGTACTTC
TRBJ2-6	NA	TRBV12-3/TRBV12-4	NA	CASRTLGAGANVLTF	TGTGCCAGCAGAACCCTCGGGGCTGGGGCCAACGTCCTGACTTTC
TRBJ2-3	TRBD2	TRBV7-9	NA	CASSLHSGGRRTDTQYF	TGTGCCAGCAGCCTCCATAGCGGGGGGCGTCGCACAGATACGCAGTATTTT
TRBJ2-3	TRBD2	TRBV7-9	NA	CASSLGVYSGGATDTQYF	TGTGCCAGCAGCTTGGGGGTCTACAGCGGGGGGGCGACAGATACGCAGTATTTT
TRBJ2-1	TRBD1	TRBV24-1	NA	CATSETGSSNEQFF	TGTGCCACCAGTGAGACAGGGTCTAGCAATGAGCAGTTCTTC
TRBJ2-7	TRBD1	TRBV20-1	NA	CSARETGPTTYEQYF	TGCAGTGCTAGGGAGACAGGGCCTACGACCTACGAGCAGTACTTC
TRBJ1-5	NA	TRBV11-2	NA	CASSPLGGGNQPQHF	TGTGCCAGCAGCCCCTTGGGGGGCGGCAATCAGCCCCAGCATTTT
TRBJ2-5	TRBD2	TRBV24-1	NA	CATSETGLAGVETQYF	TGTGCCACCAGTGAAACCGGACTAGCGGGGGTAGAGACCCAGTACTTC
TRBJ1-4	NA	TRBV25-1	NA	CASSELGPNEKLFF	TGTGCCAGCAGTGAATTAGGGCCTAATGAAAAACTGTTTTTT
TRBJ2-4	TRBD2	TRBV20-1	few	CSAIAGVTKNIQYF	TGCAGTGCTATAGCGGGGGTTACCAAAAACATTCAGTACTTC
TRBJ2-7	TRBD2	TRBV6-5	medium-sized	CASSYLGGGSYEQYF	TGTGCCAGCAGTTACCTTGGGGGGGGGTCGTACGAGCAGTACTTC
TRBJ1-1	NA	TRBV18	once	CASSPSSDTEAFF	TGTGCCAGCTCCCCCAGTTCGGACACTGAAGCTTTCTTT
TRBJ2-7	NA	TRBV20-1	NA	CSARAQGGAYEQYF	TGCAGTGCTAGAGCTCAGGGGGGAGCCTACGAGCAGTACTTC
TRBJ1-3	NA	TRBV7-8	NA	CASSLVGGITGNTIYF	TGTGCCAGCAGCTTAGTGGGGGGAATCACTGGAAACACCATATATTTT
TRBJ2-3	TRBD2	TRBV5-1	medium-sized	CASSKGLAVTDTQYF	TGCGCCAGCAGCAAAGGACTAGCGGTCACAGATACGCAGTATTTT
TRBJ2-2	NA	TRBV24-1	NA	CATSSGLTGELFF	TGTGCCACCAGCTCAGGGTTAACCGGGGAGCTGTTTTTT
TRBJ2-7	NA	TRBV30	NA	CAWSVPLAWTYEQYF	TGTGCCTGGAGTGTCCCCCTAGCCTGGACCTACGAGCAGTACTTC
TRBJ1-2	TRBD1	TRBV6-4	medium-sized	CASSEAGTGGYGYTF	TGTGCCAGCAGTGAGGCCGGGACAGGGGGCTATGGCTACACCTTC
TRBJ2-2	NA	TRBV10-3	NA	CAIREDGAENTGELFF	TGTGCCATCAGAGAGGATGGGGCCGAAAACACCGGGGAGCTGTTTTTT
TRBJ1-1	NA	TRBV27	NA	CASSLAGNTEAFF	TGTGCCAGCAGTTTAGCGGGGAACACTGAAGCTTTCTTT
TRBJ1-4	NA	TRBV21-1	NA	CASSWQGQGWEKLFF	TGTGCCAGCAGCTGGCAGGGACAGGGATGGGAAAAACTGTTTTTT
TRBJ2-7	TRBD2	TRBV6-5	few	CASSYSGTSGDIISYEQYF	TGTGCCAGCAGTTACTCCGGGACTAGCGGGGACATCATCTCCTACGAGCAGTACTTC
TRBJ2-7	NA	TRBV10-2	NA	CASSEGESKIQPLQYF	TGCGCCAGCAGTGAGGGCGAGTCGAAAATTCAACCCCTACAGTACTTC
TRBJ1-5	NA	TRBV6-2/TRBV6-3	few	CASTPTGWQPQHF	TGTGCCAGCACCCCCACGGGATGGCAGCCCCAGCATTTT
TRBJ2-3	TRBD1	TRBV20-1	few	CSARTGNTDTQYF	TGCAGTGCCCGGACAGGGAACACAGATACGCAGTATTTT
TRBJ2-1	NA	TRBV7-9	NA	CASSSGMTVLYNEQFF	TGTGCCAGCAGTTCCGGGATGACAGTACTCTACAATGAGCAGTTCTTC
TRBJ2-7	TRBD1	TRBV19	few	CASSIGPGQGGEQYF	TGTGCCAGTAGTATAGGCCCGGGACAGGGAGGCGAGCAGTACTTC
TRBJ1-1	NA	TRBV2	NA	CASSPRQVNTEAFF	TGTGCCAGCAGCCCTAGACAGGTGAACACTGAAGCTTTCTTT
TRBJ1-1	NA	TRBV7-3	NA	CASSLGLTNTEAFF	TGTGCCAGCAGCTTGGGACTTACGAACACTGAAGCTTTCTTT
TRBJ2-1	NA	TRBV7-9	NA	CASSQSYFSYNEQFF	TGTGCCAGCAGCCAAAGCTACTTCTCCTACAATGAGCAGTTCTTC
TRBJ1-2	TRBD1	TRBV7-2	NA	CASLPQGARDGYTF	TGTGCCAGCTTGCCACAGGGGGCCCGGGACGGCTACACCTTC
TRBJ2-5	TRBD2	TRBV20-1	few	CSARVSGGYQETQYF	TGCAGTGCTAGGGTTAGCGGGGGGTATCAAGAGACCCAGTACTTC
TRBJ2-5	NA	TRBV24-1	NA	CATSDPNHRGGETQYF	TGTGCCACCAGTGACCCAAACCACAGGGGGGGGGAGACCCAGTACTTC